The T cell receptor (beta chain) described here comes from a study of CD8 T cells in Susac syndrome. With random hexamers, roughly 0.45 to 1 ug RNA was reverse transcribed. From the immunoSEQ multiplex PCR reads, TCRdb called clonotypes with MiXCR, one entry per CDR3 protein. The table records around 130,000 distinct CDR3 sequences, 85% to 95% of them present only once. Trimming removed 2 bases from V and 2 bases from J, with 4 bases in between. The V gene's germline CDR1 is MDHEN and CDR2 SYDVKM. The CDR3 totals 14 residues. The TCR comes from a human donor in good health. J is TRBJ2-6 and V is TRBV28; D unclear. Material: CD4+ T cells from PBMCs. CDR3 protein: CASSLGAGANVLTF. The CDR3 DNA reads TGTGCCAGCAGTTTAGGGGCTGGGGCCAACGTCCTGACTTTC.